This TCR beta chain was identified during a study of T cells in Graves' hyperthyroidism and ophthalmopathy. Across the study: Peripheral blood was secured at the point of initial diagnosis, before any treatment.

General study findings and limits: Most expanded thyroid clonotypes above 0.001 also appeared in blood.

Among the patients, aged 18 to 65, hyperthyroidism was newly diagnosed and had lasted under 2 months. What was amplified from RNA transcripts were TCR beta CDR3 regions. First-round RT-PCR of the TCR CDR3 relied on the HTBI primer set. TCRdb re-analysed the multiplex PCR reads in MiXCR, keeping a single row per CDR3 protein. The sample carries more than 600,000 distinct CDR3 sequences, roughly 15% recorded once. This clonotype was counted a few times. What it recognizes is unknown. Sequencing was done on a sample of blood. The TCR comes from a man between 18 and 29 years old with Graves' hyperthyroidism.

The CDR3 is CASSAGLGVWELFF. The CDR3 DNA reads as TGTGCCAGCAGCGCGGGACTAGGGGTTTGGGAGCTGTTTTTT. The chain is built from TRBV11-3 and TRBJ2-2; 8 positions match TRBD2. This CDR3 spans 14 amino acids. Trimming at V came to 5 bases and at J to 9 bases, leaving 8 bases not matched to a gene. Germline-derived CDR1 and CDR2 are SGHNT and YENEEA.